The clone carrying this T cell receptor (beta chain) has just one count. CDR3 length: 15 amino acids. The V gene's germline CDR1 is MDHEN and CDR2 SYDVKM. Trimming took 5 bases from V and 0 from J, leaving 10 bases between them. Sequencing used immunoSEQ multiplex PCR; TCRdb keeps in-frame clones, though not all of them. The sample has some 90,000 clones, 85% to 90% seen once. The sample originates from a study of control samples from healthy donors and cancer patients. This sequence joins TRBV28 and TRBJ1-4, with D unclear. The source is a woman aged 60-70 years in good health. Sequenced sample: blood. In DNA form, the CDR3 reads TGTGCCAGCAGTCTAAGGCGGGCAACTAATGAAAAACTGTTTTTT. Encoded protein: CASSLRRATNEKLFF.